The clone carrying this T cell receptor beta chain was found many times. This sample was included in a study of early T cells in non-severe SARS-CoV-2 infection. Study-wide background: The input, bulk RNA from unsorted whole blood, was sequenced, and chains were unpaired.

TCRdb called the 5' RACE reads again in MiXCR, with one record for every CDR3 protein. The data contain roughly 63,000 distinct CDR3 sequences, over 10% of them singletons. Sequenced: whole blood. The sequence was obtained from an adult who was a healthcare worker with PCR-confirmed SARS-CoV-2 infection or an uninfected control (not recorded which).

This CDR3 reads CASSGSAGGETQYF. DNA of the CDR3: TGTGCCAGCAGCGGCAGTGCAGGGGGAGAGACCCAGTACTTC. The V call is TRBV11-2, the J call TRBJ2-5; 7 nucleotides match TRBD1. After removal of 5 bases from V and 4 bases from J, the junction contained 7 bases not matched to a gene. There are 14 residues in the CDR3. Looked up from germline, CDR1 is SGHAT and CDR2 is FQNNGV.